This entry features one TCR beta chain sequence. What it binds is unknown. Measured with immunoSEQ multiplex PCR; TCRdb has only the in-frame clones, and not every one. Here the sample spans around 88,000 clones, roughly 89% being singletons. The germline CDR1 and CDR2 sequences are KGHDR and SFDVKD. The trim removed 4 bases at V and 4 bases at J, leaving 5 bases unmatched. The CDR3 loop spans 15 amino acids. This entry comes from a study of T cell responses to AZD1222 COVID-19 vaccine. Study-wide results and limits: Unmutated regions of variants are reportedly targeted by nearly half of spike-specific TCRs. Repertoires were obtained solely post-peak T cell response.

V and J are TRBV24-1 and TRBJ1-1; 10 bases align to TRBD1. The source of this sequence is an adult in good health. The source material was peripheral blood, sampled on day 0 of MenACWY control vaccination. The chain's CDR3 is CATSERWTGGTEAFF. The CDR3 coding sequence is TGTGCCACCAGTGAACGATGGACAGGGGGCACTGAAGCTTTCTTT.